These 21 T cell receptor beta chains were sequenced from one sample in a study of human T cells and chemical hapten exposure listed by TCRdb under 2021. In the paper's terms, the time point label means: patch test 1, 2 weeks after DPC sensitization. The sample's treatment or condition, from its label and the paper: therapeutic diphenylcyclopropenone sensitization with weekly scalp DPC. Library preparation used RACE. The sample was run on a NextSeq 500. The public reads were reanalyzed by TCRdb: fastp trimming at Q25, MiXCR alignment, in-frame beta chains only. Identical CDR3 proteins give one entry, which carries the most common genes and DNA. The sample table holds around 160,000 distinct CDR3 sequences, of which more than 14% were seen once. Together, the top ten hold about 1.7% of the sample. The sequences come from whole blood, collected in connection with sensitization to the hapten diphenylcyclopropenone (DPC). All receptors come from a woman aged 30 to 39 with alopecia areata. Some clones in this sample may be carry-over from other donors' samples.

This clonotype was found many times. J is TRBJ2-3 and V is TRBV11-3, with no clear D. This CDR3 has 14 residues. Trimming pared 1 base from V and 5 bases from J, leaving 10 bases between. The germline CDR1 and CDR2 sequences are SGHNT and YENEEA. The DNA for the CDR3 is TGTGCCAGCAGCTTAGGGGGAACCGGAGATACGCAGTATTTT. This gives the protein CASSLGGTGDTQYF. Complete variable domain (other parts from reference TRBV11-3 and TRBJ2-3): EAGVVQSPRYKIIEKKQPVAFWCNPISGHNTLYWYLQNLGQGPELLIRYENEEAVDDSQLPKDRFSAERLKGVDSTLKIQPAELGDSAVYLCASSLGGTGDTQYFGPGTRLTVL.

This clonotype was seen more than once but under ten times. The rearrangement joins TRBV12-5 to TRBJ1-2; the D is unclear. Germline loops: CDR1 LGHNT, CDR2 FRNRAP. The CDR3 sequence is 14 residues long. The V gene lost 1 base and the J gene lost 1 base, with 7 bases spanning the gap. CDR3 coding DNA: TGTGCTAGTGGTTTGGGTACAGTTAACTATGGCTACACCTTC. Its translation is CASGLGTVNYGYTF. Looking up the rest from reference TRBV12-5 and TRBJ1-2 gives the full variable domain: DARVTQTPRHKVTEMGQEVTMRCQPILGHNTVFWYRQTMMQGLELLAYFRNRAPLDDSGMPKDRFSAEMPDATLATLKIQPSEPRDSAVYFCASGLGTVNYGYTFGSGTRLTVV.

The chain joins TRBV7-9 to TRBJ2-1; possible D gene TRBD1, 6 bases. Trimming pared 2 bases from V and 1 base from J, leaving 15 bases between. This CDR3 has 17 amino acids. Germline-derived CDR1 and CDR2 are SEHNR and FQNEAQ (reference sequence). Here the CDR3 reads CASSLWQGQRSYNEQFF. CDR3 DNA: TGTGCCAGCAGCTTATGGCAGGGGCAGCGGTCCTACAATGAGCAGTTCTTC.

CDR3 DNA sequence: TGTGCCAGCAGCTCGTGGAACAGGGGGTATACGCAGTATTTT. Its translation: CASSSWNRGYTQYF. The chain uses TRBV7-3 and TRBJ2-3, with 8 positions matching TRBD1. This CDR3 has 14 residues. The J segment lost 7 bases and the V segment lost 4 bases, leaving 7 bases of the junction unmatched. CDR1 and CDR2 (germline): SGHTA, FQGTGA.

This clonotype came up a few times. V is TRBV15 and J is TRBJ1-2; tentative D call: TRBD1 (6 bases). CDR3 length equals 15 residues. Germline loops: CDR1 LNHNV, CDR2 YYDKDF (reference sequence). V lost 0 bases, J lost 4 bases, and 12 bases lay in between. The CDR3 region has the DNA TGTGCCACCAGCAGAGAATCCCAGGGGTCCTATGGCTACACCTTC. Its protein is CATSRESQGSYGYTF. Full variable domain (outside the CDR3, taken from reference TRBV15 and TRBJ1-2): DAMVIQNPRYQVTQFGKPVTLSCSQTLNHNVMYWYQQKSSQAPKLLFHYYDKDFNNEADTPDNFQSRRPNTSFCFLDIRSPGLGDTAMYLCATSRESQGSYGYTFGSGTRLTVV.

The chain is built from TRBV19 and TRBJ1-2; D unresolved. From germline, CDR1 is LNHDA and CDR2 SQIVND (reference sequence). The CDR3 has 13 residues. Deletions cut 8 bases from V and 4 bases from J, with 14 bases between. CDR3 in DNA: TGTGCCAGTTACACCGCCCGGGGCTATGGCTACACCTTC. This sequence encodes CASYTARGYGYTF.

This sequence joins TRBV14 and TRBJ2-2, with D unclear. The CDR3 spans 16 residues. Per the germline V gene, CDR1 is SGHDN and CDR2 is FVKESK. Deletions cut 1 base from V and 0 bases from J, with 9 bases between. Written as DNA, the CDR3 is TGTGCCAGCAGCCAAGGGCTACCCGCGAACACCGGGGAGCTGTTTTTT. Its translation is CASSQGLPANTGELFF. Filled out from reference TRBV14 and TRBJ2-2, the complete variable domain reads EAGVTQFPSHSVIEKGQTVTLRCDPISGHDNLYWYRRVMGKEIKFLLHFVKESKQDESGMPNNRFLAERTGGTYSTLKVQPAELEDSGVYFCASSQGLPANTGELFFGEGSRLTVL.

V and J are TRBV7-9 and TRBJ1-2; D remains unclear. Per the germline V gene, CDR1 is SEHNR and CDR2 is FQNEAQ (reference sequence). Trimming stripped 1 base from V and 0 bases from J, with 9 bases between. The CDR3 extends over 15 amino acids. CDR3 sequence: CASSLDRDSNYGYTF. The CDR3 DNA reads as TGTGCCAGCAGCTTAGATCGCGACTCTAACTATGGCTACACCTTC.

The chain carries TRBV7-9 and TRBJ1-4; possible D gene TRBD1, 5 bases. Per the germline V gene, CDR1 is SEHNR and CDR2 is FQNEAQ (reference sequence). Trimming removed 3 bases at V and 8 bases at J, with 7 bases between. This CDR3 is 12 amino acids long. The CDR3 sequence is CASSFQGEKLFF. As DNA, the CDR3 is TGTGCCAGCAGCTTCCAGGGCGAAAAACTGTTTTTT.

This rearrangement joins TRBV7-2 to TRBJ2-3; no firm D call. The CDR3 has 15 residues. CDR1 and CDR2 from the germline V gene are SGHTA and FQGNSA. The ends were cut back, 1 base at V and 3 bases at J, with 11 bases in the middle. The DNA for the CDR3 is TGTGCCAGCAGCTTAGATGGGATGGCGACAGATACGCAGTATTTT. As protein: CASSLDGMATDTQYF.

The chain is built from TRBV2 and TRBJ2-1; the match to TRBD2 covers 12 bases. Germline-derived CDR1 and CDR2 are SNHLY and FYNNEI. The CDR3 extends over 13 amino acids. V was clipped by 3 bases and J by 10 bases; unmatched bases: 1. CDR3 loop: CASSDTSGREQFF. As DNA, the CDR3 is TGTGCCAGCAGTGATACTAGCGGGAGGGAGCAGTTCTTC.

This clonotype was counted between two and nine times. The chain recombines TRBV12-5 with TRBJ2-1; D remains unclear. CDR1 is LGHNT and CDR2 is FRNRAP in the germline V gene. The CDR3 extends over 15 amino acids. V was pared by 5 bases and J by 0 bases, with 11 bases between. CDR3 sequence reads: CASGRGVFSYNEQFF. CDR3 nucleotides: TGTGCTAGTGGTCGTGGCGTTTTCTCCTACAATGAGCAGTTCTTC.

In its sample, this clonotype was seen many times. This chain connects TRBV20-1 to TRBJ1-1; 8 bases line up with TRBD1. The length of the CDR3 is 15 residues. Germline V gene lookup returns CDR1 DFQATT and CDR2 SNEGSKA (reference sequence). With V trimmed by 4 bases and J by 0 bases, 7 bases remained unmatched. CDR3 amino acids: CSAMRWGQVNTEAFF. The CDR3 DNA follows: TGCAGTGCTATGCGATGGGGACAGGTGAACACTGAAGCTTTCTTT.

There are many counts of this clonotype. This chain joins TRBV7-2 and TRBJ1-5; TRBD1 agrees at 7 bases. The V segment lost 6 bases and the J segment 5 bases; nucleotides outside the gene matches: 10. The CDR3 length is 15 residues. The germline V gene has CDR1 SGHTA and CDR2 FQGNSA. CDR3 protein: CASSWGQTYDQPQHF. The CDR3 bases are TGTGCCAGCAGTTGGGGACAGACTTATGATCAGCCCCAGCATTTT.

CDR3 amino acids: CSARFGTFTDTQYF. The CDR3 nucleotides are TGCAGTGCTAGATTCGGGACCTTCACAGATACGCAGTATTTT. V is TRBV20-1 and J is TRBJ2-3; D tentatively reads TRBD1 or TRBD2 (5 bases each). Trimming removed 2 bases at V and 2 bases at J, with 11 bases between. The CDR3 runs 14 residues. From germline, CDR1 is DFQATT and CDR2 SNEGSKA (reference sequence).

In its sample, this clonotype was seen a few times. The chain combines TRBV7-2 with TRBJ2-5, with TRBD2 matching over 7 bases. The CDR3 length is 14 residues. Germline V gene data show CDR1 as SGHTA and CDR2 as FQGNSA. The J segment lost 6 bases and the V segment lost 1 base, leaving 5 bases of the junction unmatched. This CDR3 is CASSLDTGGKTQYF. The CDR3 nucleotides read TGTGCCAGCAGCTTAGATACGGGGGGTAAGACCCAGTACTTC.

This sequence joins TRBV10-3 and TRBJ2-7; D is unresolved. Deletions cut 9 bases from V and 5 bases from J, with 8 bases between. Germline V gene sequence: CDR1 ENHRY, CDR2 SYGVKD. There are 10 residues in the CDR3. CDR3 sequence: CAIGADEQYF. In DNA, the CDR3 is TGTGCCATAGGCGCGGACGAGCAGTACTTC.

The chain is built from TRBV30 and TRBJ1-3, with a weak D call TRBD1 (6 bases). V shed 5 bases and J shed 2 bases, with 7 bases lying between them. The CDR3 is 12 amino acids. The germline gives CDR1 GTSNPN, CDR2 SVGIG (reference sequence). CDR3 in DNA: TGTGCCTGGGGGGGGCCTGGAAACACCATATATTTT. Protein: CAWGGPGNTIYF. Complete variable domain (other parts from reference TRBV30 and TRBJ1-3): SQTIHQWPATLVQPVGSPLSLECTVEGTSNPNLYWYRQAAGRGLQLLFYSVGIGQISSEVPQNLSASRPQDRQFILSSKKLLLSDSGFYLCAWGGPGNTIYFGEGSWLTVV.

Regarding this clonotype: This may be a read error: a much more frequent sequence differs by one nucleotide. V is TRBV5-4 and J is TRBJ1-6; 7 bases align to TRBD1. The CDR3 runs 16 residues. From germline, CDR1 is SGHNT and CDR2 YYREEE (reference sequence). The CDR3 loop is CASSLTLGQYNSSLHF. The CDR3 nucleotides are TGTGCCAGCAGCCTTACATTGGGACAGTATAATTCATCCCTCCACTTT.

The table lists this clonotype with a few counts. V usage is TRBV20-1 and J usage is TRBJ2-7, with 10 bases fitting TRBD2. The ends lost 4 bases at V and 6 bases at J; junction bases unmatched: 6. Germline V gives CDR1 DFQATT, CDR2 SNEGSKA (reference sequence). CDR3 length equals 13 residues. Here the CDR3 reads CSATLAGEGEQYF. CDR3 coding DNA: TGCAGTGCTACCCTAGCGGGAGAGGGCGAGCAGTACTTC.

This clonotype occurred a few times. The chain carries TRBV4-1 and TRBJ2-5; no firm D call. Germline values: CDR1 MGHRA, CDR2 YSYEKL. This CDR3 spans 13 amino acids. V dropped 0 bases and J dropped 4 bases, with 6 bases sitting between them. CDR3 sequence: CASSQDGVETQYF. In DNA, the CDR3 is TGCGCCAGCAGCCAAGATGGTGTAGAGACCCAGTACTTC.